The present entry profiles one T cell receptor beta chain with its context. The antigen remains unidentified. The source of the sample is a study of T-cell memory formation after mild COVID-19. Study-wide findings and caveats: Still unconfirmed is whether the second-wave clones peaking on day 37 recognized SARS-CoV-2. Contracting clones from day 15 to 85 showed balanced CD4/CD8; later expanders favored CD4+.

This CDR3 is built from 14 residues. V was clipped by 4 bases and J by 5 bases; unmatched bases: 4. Germline values: CDR1 SGHTA, CDR2 FQGTGA. MiXCR, run by TCRdb on the 5' RACE reads, gives a single entry per CDR3 protein. This table holds nearly 200,000 distinct CDR3 sequences, approximately 20% found once. The V gene is TRBV7-3, the J gene TRBJ2-3; TRBD2 matches at 9 bases. Sequenced: PBMCs or a T cell subset sorted from them (not recorded which). The clonotype was recovered from an adult woman who had mild COVID-19 (a few samples of this study predate the infection). Cell type and time point are not known. In DNA form, the CDR3 reads TGTGCCAGCAGCTACGGGACTAGCCTAGATACGCAGTATTTT. Translated: CASSYGTSLDTQYF. Full variable domain (missing parts from reference TRBV7-3 and TRBJ2-3): GAGVSQTPSNKVTEKGKYVELRCDPISGHTALYWYRQSLGQGPEFLIYFQGTGAADDSGLPNDRFFAVRPEGSVSTLKIQRTERGDSAVYLCASSYGTSLDTQYFGPGTRLTVL.